The present entry profiles one T cell receptor beta chain with its context. Antigen unknown. Investigators reverse transcribed all isolated RNA, so they sequenced expressed TCRB transcripts. Libraries were prepared by immunoSEQ multiplex PCR; TCRdb keeps only in-frame clonotypes and omits some of them. The table has over 120,000 clones, more than 10% seen once. There was one heparinised blood draw per donor, averaging about 116 mL. The data are from a study of beta chain features in type 1 diabetes. About the research overall: No age, gender or cell yield differences were seen between patients and healthy donors. Regarding the study as a whole: When VDJ junctions were examined, type 1 diabetes patients showed fewer insertions and more deletions. People with Type 1 diabetes carried modestly yet significantly shorter TCRB CDR3s in all four CD4+ subsets.

Germline V gene data show CDR1 as SGHVS and CDR2 as FQNEAQ. The length of the CDR3 is 13 residues. Trimming took 0 bases from V and 2 from J, leaving 4 bases between them. The source is a man between 18 and 35 years old with type 1 diabetes. Input material: central memory CD4+ T cells from blood. The chain employs TRBV7-8 and TRBJ1-2; D call uncertain. CDR3 in amino acids: CASSLAGNYGYTF. DNA of the CDR3: TGTGCCAGCAGCTTAGCAGGAAACTATGGCTACACCTTC.